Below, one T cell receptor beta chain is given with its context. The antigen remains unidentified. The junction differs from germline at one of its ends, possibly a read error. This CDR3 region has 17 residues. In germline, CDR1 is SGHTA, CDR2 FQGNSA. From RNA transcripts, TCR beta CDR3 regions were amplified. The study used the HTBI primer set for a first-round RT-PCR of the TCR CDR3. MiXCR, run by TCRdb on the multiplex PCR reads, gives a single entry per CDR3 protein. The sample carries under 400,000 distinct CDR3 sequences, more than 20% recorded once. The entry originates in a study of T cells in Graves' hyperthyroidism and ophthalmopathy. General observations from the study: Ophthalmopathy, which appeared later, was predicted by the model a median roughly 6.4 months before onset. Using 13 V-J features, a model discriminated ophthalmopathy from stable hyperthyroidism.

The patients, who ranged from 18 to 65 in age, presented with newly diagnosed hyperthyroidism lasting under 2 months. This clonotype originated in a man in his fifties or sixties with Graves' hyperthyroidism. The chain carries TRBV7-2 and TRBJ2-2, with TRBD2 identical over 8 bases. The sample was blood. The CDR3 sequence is CVSSLSNPGTRAGELFF. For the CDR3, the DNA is TGTGTCAGCAGCTTATCAAACCCCGGGACTAGAGCCGGGGAGCTGTTTTTT.